This T cell receptor (beta chain) came from a study of cytomegalovirus exposure and HLA in healthy donors. Germline V gives CDR1 SQVTM, CDR2 ANQGSEA. The CDR3 spans 13 residues. Trimming removed 3 bases from V and 5 bases from J; junction bases left unmatched: 3. The PCR used 60 Vbeta and 13 Jbeta primers. The data were produced by immunoSEQ multiplex PCR, yet TCRdb's version contains in-frame clones alone and is incomplete. The data contain around 180,000 clones, approximately 80% of them singletons. Sequenced: PBMCs. The chain joins TRBV29-1 to TRBJ2-1; 8 bases align to TRBD2. The TCR sequence derives from a woman aged 30 to 39 in good health and CMV-seropositive. CDR3 region: CSVDSGADNEQFF. The DNA of the CDR3 is TGCAGCGTTGATAGCGGGGCGGACAATGAGCAGTTCTTC.